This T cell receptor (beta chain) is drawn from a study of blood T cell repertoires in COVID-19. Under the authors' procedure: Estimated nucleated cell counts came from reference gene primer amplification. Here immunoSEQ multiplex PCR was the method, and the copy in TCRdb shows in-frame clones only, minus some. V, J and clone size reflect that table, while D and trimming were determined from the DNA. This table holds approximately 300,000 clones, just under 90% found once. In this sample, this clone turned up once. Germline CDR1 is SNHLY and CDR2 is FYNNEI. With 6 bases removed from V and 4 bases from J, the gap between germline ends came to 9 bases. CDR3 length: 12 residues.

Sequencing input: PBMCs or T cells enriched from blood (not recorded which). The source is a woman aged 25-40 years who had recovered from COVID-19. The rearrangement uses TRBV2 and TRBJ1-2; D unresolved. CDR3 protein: CASREVIYGYTF. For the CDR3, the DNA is TGTGCCAGCAGGGAGGTAATCTATGGCTACACCTTC.